A selection of T cell receptor beta chains follows, all from one sample in a study of graft-versus-host responses after intestinal transplantation. Profiled with immunoSEQ multiplex PCR; TCRdb holds only in-frame clones, not every one. Of under 130,000 clones listed, more than 85% are singletons. These TCRs are of unknown antigen specificity. The sequenced sample was unstimulated CD8+ T cells sorted from spleen or lymph node cells, obtained before intestinal transplant. These receptors originate from a human donor who received an intestinal transplant. Each CDR3 is given with its conserved first and last residue. A D gene is named only where the DNA matches it firmly. Where a row states a size, it is once, few, many or the class of an expanded clone; other rows omit it.

abundance,j_gene,v_gene,d_gene,CDR3aa,CDR3nt
.,TRBJ1-1,TRBV4-1,.,CASSQDPGKNTEAFF,TGCGCCAGCAGCCAAGACCCCGGGAAGAACACTGAAGCTTTCTTT
.,TRBJ1-5,TRBV25-1,.,CASRAGENQPQHF,TGTGCCAGCAGGGCAGGGGAAAATCAGCCCCAGCATTTT
.,TRBJ2-1,TRBV27,.,CASSLQNPYNEQFF,TGTGCCAGCAGTTTACAGAACCCCTACAATGAGCAGTTCTTC
once,TRBJ1-1,TRBV6-5,.,CASSISGQPAFF,TGTGCCAGCAGCATCAGCGGACAGCCAGCTTTCTTT
.,TRBJ1-4,TRBV5-6,.,CASSLQGRYGEKLFF,TGTGCCAGCAGCCTACAGGGTCGGTACGGAGAAAAACTGTTTTTT
.,TRBJ2-1,TRBV13,TRBD2,CASSPPGTSGTDEQFF,TGTGCCAGCAGCCCCCCCGGGACTAGCGGTACCGATGAGCAGTTCTTC
.,TRBJ2-7,TRBV7-6,.,CASSLEGGAGEQYF,TGTGCCAGCAGCTTAGAAGGGGGCGCGGGGGAGCAGTACTTC
.,TRBJ2-4,TRBV27,.,CASRGWGGSAKNIQYF,TGTGCCAGCAGGGGGTGGGGGGGCTCAGCCAAAAACATTCAGTACTTC
.,TRBJ1-3,TRBV7-6,.,CASSTQTASGNTIYF,TGTGCCAGCAGCACTCAGACAGCCTCTGGAAACACCATATATTTT
.,TRBJ1-1,TRBV5-8,.,CASSFTQRVNTEAFF,TGTGCCAGCAGCTTCACCCAACGGGTGAACACTGAAGCTTTCTTT
.,TRBJ1-3,TRBV7-9,.,CASSLGRNTIYF,TGTGCCAGCAGCCTTGGACGGAACACCATATATTTT
once,TRBJ1-1,TRBV11-3,.,CASSPRESTEAFF,TGTGCCAGCAGCCCGAGGGAGAGCACTGAAGCTTTCTTT
.,TRBJ2-7,TRBV2,.,CASGGPYYEQYF,TGTGCCAGCGGGGGGCCCTACTACGAGCAGTACTTC
.,TRBJ2-1,TRBV5-1,.,CASSVAVNEQFF,TGCGCCAGCAGCGTGGCGGTCAATGAGCAGTTCTTC
.,TRBJ1-4,TRBV7-9,TRBD1,CASSFPGTGTNEKLFF,TGTGCCAGCAGCTTCCCTGGGACAGGGACGAATGAAAAACTGTTTTTT
.,TRBJ1-6,TRBV9,.,CASRGESSPLHF,TGTGCCAGCAGGGGGGAATCCTCACCCCTCCACTTT
.,TRBJ2-7,TRBV27,.,CASSAGDGEQYF,TGTGCCAGCAGTGCAGGGGATGGCGAGCAGTACTTC
.,TRBJ2-4,TRBV5-6,.,CASRLGWGKNIQYF,TGTGCCAGCAGGCTGGGCTGGGGCAAAAACATTCAGTACTTC
few,TRBJ2-7,TRBV7-3,.,CASSPGGGGGYEQYF,TGTGCCAGCAGCCCAGGGGGGGGCGGGGGGTACGAGCAGTACTTC
.,TRBJ2-3,TRBV7-9,.,CASSWGLTDTQYF,TGTGCCAGCAGCTGGGGGTTGACAGATACGCAGTATTTT
.,TRBJ1-1,TRBV29-1,.,CSVDLGGVNTEAFF,TGCAGCGTTGATCTCGGCGGGGTTAACACTGAAGCTTTCTTT
.,TRBJ1-1,TRBV5-1,TRBD1,CASSWSGTGHTEAFF,TGCGCCAGCAGCTGGTCCGGGACAGGCCACACTGAAGCTTTCTTT
.,TRBJ2-7,TRBV5-4,.,CASSWVPGISYEQYF,TGTGCCAGCAGCTGGGTCCCCGGGATTAGCTACGAGCAGTACTTC
.,TRBJ2-2,TRBV9,.,CASSVDGRGNTGELFF,TGTGCCAGCAGCGTAGATGGACGGGGGAACACCGGGGAGCTGTTTTTT
.,TRBJ2-1,TRBV5-1,TRBD2,CASSLAFLAGGRESNEQFF,TGCGCCAGCAGCTTGGCCTTTCTAGCGGGGGGGCGGGAGTCCAATGAGCAGTTCTTC
.,TRBJ2-7,TRBV11-2,.,CASSLTYEQYF,TGTGCCAGCAGCTTAACCTACGAGCAGTACTTC
.,TRBJ1-6,TRBV7-3,TRBD1,CASSQGQGDSPLHF,TGTGCCAGCAGCCAAGGACAGGGGGATTCACCCCTCCACTTT
.,TRBJ1-6,TRBV9,TRBD1,CASSERDSSPLHF,TGTGCTAGCAGCGAAAGGGACAGTTCACCCCTCCACTTT
.,TRBJ2-5,TRBV9,.,CASSVADKAREETQYF,TGTGCCAGCAGCGTTGCCGACAAGGCCAGGGAAGAGACCCAGTACTTC
few,TRBJ1-4,TRBV5-6,TRBD1,CASSSTGEGEKLFF,TGTGCCAGCAGCTCGACAGGGGAGGGTGAAAAACTGTTTTTT
.,TRBJ1-3,TRBV5-1,TRBD1,CASSPGTGSISGNTIYF,TGCGCCAGCAGCCCCGGGACAGGATCCATATCTGGAAACACCATATATTTT
.,TRBJ1-3,TRBV7-9,.,CASSLDTGNTIYF,TGTGCCAGCAGCTTGGACACAGGAAACACCATATATTTT
few,TRBJ2-7,TRBV4-1,.,CASSQVGGAGEQYF,TGCGCCAGCAGCCAAGTGGGGGGGGCTGGCGAGCAGTACTTC
.,TRBJ1-1,TRBV10-3,.,CAISVAGQNTEAFF,TGTGCCATCAGTGTTGCGGGGCAGAACACTGAAGCTTTCTTT